Below, 21 T cell receptor beta chains from the same sample are listed, as sequenced in a study of metastatic and nonmetastatic thyroid tumors. TCRdb called clones again from the PCR reads with MiXCR. Counted here are tens of thousands of clones, 9.5% to 15% occurring once; the ten biggest clones make up 8.5% to 10%. Prior to thyroid surgery, none of the patients had received any treatment. Material for sequencing was tumor tissue. The receptors were gathered from a female donor with papillary thyroid cancer or a benign thyroid nodule (not recorded which). Some clones in this sample may be carry-over from other donors' samples.

This clone was seen at least ten times. The chain employs TRBV2 and TRBJ2-7; the D is unclear. This CDR3 has 14 residues. V shed 5 bases and J shed 0 bases, with 11 bases lying between them. Germline CDR1 is SNHLY and CDR2 is FYNNEI. The CDR3 is CASSFIRSSYEQYF. The DNA for the CDR3 is TGTGCCAGCAGTTTCATAAGAAGCTCCTACGAGCAGTACTTC.

This clone has only a few counts. This chain links TRBV4-1 with TRBJ1-3, with 8 bases lining up with TRBD1. J was trimmed by 0 bases and V by 2 bases; bases with no gene match: 9. Germline CDR1 and CDR2: MGHRA and YSYEKL. The CDR3 is 18 amino acids. CDR3 sequence (DNA): TGCGCCAGCAGCCAACAACTTAGACAGGGGTTCTCTGGAAACACCATATATTTT. Amino acids: CASSQQLRQGFSGNTIYF.

This clone was observed at least ten times. This sequence joins TRBV7-9 and TRBJ2-1; a possible D gene is TRBD2 (6 bases). Germline-derived CDR1 and CDR2 are SEHNR and FQNEAQ (reference sequence). Trimming stripped 1 base from V and 3 bases from J, with 10 bases between. The CDR3 extends over 15 amino acids. CDR3 loop: CASSLGLDYYNEQFF. CDR3 sequence (DNA): TGTGCCAGCAGCTTAGGACTAGACTACTACAATGAGCAGTTCTTC.

This clone was counted a single time. The junction does not match germline at one end; this may be a read error. The chain couples TRBV3-1 to TRBJ1-6, with TRBD1 matching 7 bases. The V gene's germline CDR1 is LGHDT and CDR2 YNNKEL (reference sequence). This CDR3 contains 16 residues. CDR3 region: CASSEDRVVYNSPLHF. The CDR3 DNA reads as TGTGCCAGCAGCGAAGACAGGGTAGTATATAATTCACCCCTCCACTTT.

This clone has ten or more counts. This rearrangement joins TRBV9 to TRBJ1-2, with D perhaps matching TRBD1 (6 bases). The CDR3 loop spans 15 amino acids. Deletions cut 0 bases from V and 2 bases from J, with 11 bases between. The germline V gene has CDR1 SGDLS and CDR2 YYNGEE. The CDR3 loop is CASSVDQGQNYGYTF. The CDR3 nucleotides read TGTGCCAGCAGCGTAGATCAGGGGCAGAACTATGGCTACACCTTC.

The table lists this clone with many counts. This sequence joins TRBV4-1 and TRBJ1-4; D is uncertain. Trimming removed 3 bases at V and 0 bases at J, with 8 bases between. Per the germline V gene, CDR1 is MGHRA and CDR2 is YSYEKL. This CDR3 spans 15 amino acids. The CDR3 sequence is CASSHGPSTNEKLFF. CDR3 nucleotides: TGCGCCAGCAGCCACGGACCCTCAACTAATGAAAAACTGTTTTTT.

This clone was seen only a few times. A much larger clone sits a single nucleotide away, making a read error possible. This CDR3 is also generated by other DNA sequences in the sample. The chain employs TRBV5-1 and TRBJ2-5; TRBD1 matches at 9 bases. This CDR3 has 16 residues. Per the germline V gene, CDR1 is SGHRS and CDR2 is YFSETQ. The CDR3 coding sequence is TGCGCCAGCAGCTTGGATGCTGCGGGACAGGGCGAGACGCAGTACTTC. It translates to CASSLDAAGQGETQYF.

This clone was picked up many times. The J gene is TRBJ2-3, the V gene TRBV27; D is ambiguous. Per the germline V gene, CDR1 is MNHEY and CDR2 is SMNVEV (reference sequence). The CDR3 has 15 amino acids. CDR3 loop: CTPIETNSSTDTQYF. Written as DNA, the CDR3 is TGTACCCCTATTGAAACCAACTCTAGCACAGATACGCAGTATTTT.

This clone has more than one count but fewer than ten. This may be a read error: a much more frequent sequence differs by one nucleotide. The chain links TRBV12-3 or TRBV12-4 to TRBJ2-5; TRBD1 aligns across 7 bases. CDR3 length: 13 amino acids. Trimming removed 11 bases from V and 2 bases from J; junction bases left unmatched: 8. This CDR3 reads CAGNRQGQETQYF. The CDR3 DNA follows: TGTGCCGGCAATCGACAGGGTCAAGAGACCCAGTACTTC.

This clone was observed at least ten times. The chain is built from TRBV24-1 and TRBJ2-1; D is possibly TRBD2 (6 bases). Trimming shortened V by 4 bases and J by 6 bases, and 18 bases separated the two germline ends. Germline values: CDR1 KGHDR, CDR2 SFDVKD. The CDR3 covers 16 residues. CDR3 amino acids: CATSDPSAGPSNEQFF. CDR3 DNA sequence: TGTGCCACCAGTGACCCCAGCGCGGGGCCCTCCAATGAGCAGTTCTTC.

This clone ranks as medium-sized. This chain connects TRBV19 to TRBJ2-1; no reliable D call. This CDR3 is built from 17 residues. Germline V gene data show CDR1 as LNHDA and CDR2 as SQIVND (reference sequence). Trimming shortened V by 2 bases and J by 6 bases, and 20 bases separated the two germline ends. CDR3 sequence (DNA): TGTGCCAGTAGTATATACGGATCTGTTGGAGCAACCAATGAGCAGTTCTTC. This encodes CASSIYGSVGATNEQFF.

This clone was counted many times. The CDR3 loop reads CASSSLTGDPAFYNEQFF. In nucleotides, the CDR3 is TGTGCCAGCAGCTCACTTACAGGGGACCCCGCCTTTTACAATGAGCAGTTCTTC. The chain is built from TRBV11-1 and TRBJ2-1, with 7 bases fitting TRBD1. The germline V gene has CDR1 SGHAT and CDR2 FQDESV (reference sequence). V dropped 4 bases and J dropped 4; count of bases not matched to a gene: 16. The CDR3 extends over 18 amino acids.

This chain links TRBV9 with TRBJ2-3; D is unresolved. The V end lost 3 bases, the J end lost 0 bases, and 14 bases lay between the germline ends. The germline gives CDR1 SGDLS, CDR2 YYNGEE. This CDR3 spans 16 amino acids. In DNA, the CDR3 is TGTGCCAGCAGCGGAAAAACCTTGGCTAGCACAGATACGCAGTATTTT. Encoded protein: CASSGKTLASTDTQYF.

This clone was counted many times. The chain carries TRBV12-5 and TRBJ2-5; tentatively, D is TRBD1 or TRBD2 (5 bases each). Trimming shortened V by 3 bases and J by 3 bases, and 8 bases separated the two germline ends. Germline lookup yields CDR1 LGHNT and CDR2 FRNRAP. This CDR3 spans 13 amino acids. The CDR3 loop is CASGFGGKETQYF. For the CDR3, the DNA is TGTGCTAGTGGTTTTGGGGGTAAAGAGACCCAGTACTTC. Full variable domain (remainder filled in from reference TRBV12-5 and TRBJ2-5): DARVTQTPRHKVTEMGQEVTMRCQPILGHNTVFWYRQTMMQGLELLAYFRNRAPLDDSGMPKDRFSAEMPDATLATLKIQPSEPRDSAVYFCASGFGGKETQYFGPGTRLLVL.

This clone was recorded a few times. This may be a read error, as it is one base from a much larger clone. The CDR3 DNA is TGCAGTGCTAGAGATCGCAGGGGCTGTGATACGCAGTATTTT. Protein sequence: CSARDRRGCDTQYF. This sequence joins TRBV20-1 and TRBJ2-3; D might be TRBD1 (6 bases). From germline, CDR1 is DFQATT and CDR2 SNEGSKA (reference sequence). The V end was cut by 0 bases, the J end by 6 bases, with 13 bases between. The CDR3 runs 14 residues.

Points on this clone: This may stem from a read error, because a much larger clone lies one nucleotide away. CDR3 nucleotides: TGCGCCAGCAGTGAGTTTAGACTAAATCATCCCCAGCATTTT. Protein sequence: CASSEFRLNHPQHF. This chain links TRBV6-1 with TRBJ1-5; no definite D call. The CDR3 extends over 14 amino acids. Germline CDR1 is MNHNS and CDR2 is SASEGT.

This clone was seen many times. This chain uses TRBV6-1 with TRBJ2-5; D tentatively fits TRBD1 or TRBD2 (6 bases each). V was pared by 8 bases and J by 2 bases, with 18 bases between. Germline CDR1 is MNHNS and CDR2 is SASEGT. This CDR3 contains 15 residues. The CDR3 sequence is CASLILGGPQETQYF. The CDR3 bases are TGTGCCAGCCTTATCTTGGGGGGCCCACAAGAGACCCAGTACTTC.

Concerning this clone: This may arise from a read error, as a much more abundant clone is one base away. This chain uses TRBV2 with TRBJ2-1; tentatively, D is TRBD1 or TRBD2 (6 bases each). The germline CDR1 and CDR2 sequences are SNHLY and FYNNEI. Trimming took off 8 bases at V and 10 bases at J, with 12 bases between the two ends. This CDR3 spans 11 amino acids. The CDR3 region is CASGGGMEQFF. DNA of the CDR3: TGTGCCAGCGGGGGCGGGATGGAGCAGTTCTTC.

At least ten counts were recorded for this clone. The chain links TRBV5-1 to TRBJ2-7; D uncertain. The CDR3 spans 13 residues. Deletions cut 2 bases from V and 3 bases from J, with 9 bases between. Germline CDR1 reads SGHRS; CDR2 reads YFSETQ. Here the CDR3 reads CASSFDKYYEQYF. The CDR3 DNA sequence: TGCGCCAGCAGCTTTGACAAATACTACGAGCAGTACTTC.

This clone has just a few counts. Being one base from a much bigger clone, this may be a read error. V gene TRBV28 combines with J gene TRBJ1-1; D remains unclear. The germline CDR1 and CDR2 sequences are MDHEN and SYDVKM. The CDR3 totals 13 residues. CDR3 in amino acids: CASSLGRNTQAFF. CDR3 in DNA: TGTGCCAGCAGTTTAGGCAGAAACACTCAAGCTTTCTTT.

V is TRBV5-6 and J is TRBJ2-7; D not certain. Deletions cut 4 bases from V and 2 bases from J, with 19 bases between. Germline V gene data show CDR1 as SGHDT and CDR2 as YYEEEE. The CDR3 consists of 16 residues. CDR3 sequence: CASSASGTIRPYEQYF. For the CDR3, the DNA is TGTGCCAGCAGCGCCTCAGGCACTATCAGACCCTACGAGCAGTACTTC.